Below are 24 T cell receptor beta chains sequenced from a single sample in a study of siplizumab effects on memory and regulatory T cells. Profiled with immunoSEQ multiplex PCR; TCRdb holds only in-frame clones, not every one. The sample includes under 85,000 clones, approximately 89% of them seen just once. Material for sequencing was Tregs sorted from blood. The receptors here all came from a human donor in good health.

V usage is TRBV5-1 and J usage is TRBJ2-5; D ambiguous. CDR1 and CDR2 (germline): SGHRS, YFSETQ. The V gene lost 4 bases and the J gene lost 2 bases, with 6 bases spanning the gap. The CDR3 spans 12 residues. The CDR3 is CASSANQETQYF. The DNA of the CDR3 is TGCGCCAGCAGCGCCAATCAAGAGACCCAGTACTTC.

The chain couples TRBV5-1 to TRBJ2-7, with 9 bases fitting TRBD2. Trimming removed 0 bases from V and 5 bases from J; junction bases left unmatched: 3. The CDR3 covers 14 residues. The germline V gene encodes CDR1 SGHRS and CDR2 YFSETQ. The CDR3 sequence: CASSLVAGVHEQYF. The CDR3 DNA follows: TGCGCCAGCAGCTTGGTAGCGGGAGTACACGAGCAGTACTTC.

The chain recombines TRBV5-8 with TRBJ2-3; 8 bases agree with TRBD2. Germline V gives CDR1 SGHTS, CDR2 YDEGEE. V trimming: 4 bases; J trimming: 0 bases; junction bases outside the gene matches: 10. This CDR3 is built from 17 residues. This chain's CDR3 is CASSRGRLARSTDTQYF. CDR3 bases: TGTGCCAGCAGCCGAGGCAGACTAGCGAGGAGCACAGATACGCAGTATTTT.

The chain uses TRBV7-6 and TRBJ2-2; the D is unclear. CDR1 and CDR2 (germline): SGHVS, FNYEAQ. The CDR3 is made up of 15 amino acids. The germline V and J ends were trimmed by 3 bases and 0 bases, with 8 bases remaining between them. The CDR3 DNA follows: TGTGCCAGCAGCTTTTGGATCTCGAACACCGGGGAGCTGTTTTTT. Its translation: CASSFWISNTGELFF.

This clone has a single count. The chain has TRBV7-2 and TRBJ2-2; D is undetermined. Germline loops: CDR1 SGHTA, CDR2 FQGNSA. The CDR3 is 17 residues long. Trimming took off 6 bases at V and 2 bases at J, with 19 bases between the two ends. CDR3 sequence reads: CASSKGTPTLNTGELFF. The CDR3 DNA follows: TGTGCCAGCAGTAAAGGAACTCCCACTCTTAACACCGGGGAGCTGTTTTTT.

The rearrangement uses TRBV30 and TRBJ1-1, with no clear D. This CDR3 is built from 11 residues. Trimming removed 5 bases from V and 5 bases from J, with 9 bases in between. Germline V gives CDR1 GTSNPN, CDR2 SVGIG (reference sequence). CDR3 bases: TGTGCCTGGGCGGTGGGGACTGAAGCTTTCTTT. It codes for CAWAVGTEAFF. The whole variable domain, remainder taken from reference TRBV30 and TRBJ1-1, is SQTIHQWPATLVQPVGSPLSLECTVEGTSNPNLYWYRQAAGRGLQLLFYSVGIGQISSEVPQNLSASRPQDRQFILSSKKLLLSDSGFYLCAWAVGTEAFFGQGTRLTVV.

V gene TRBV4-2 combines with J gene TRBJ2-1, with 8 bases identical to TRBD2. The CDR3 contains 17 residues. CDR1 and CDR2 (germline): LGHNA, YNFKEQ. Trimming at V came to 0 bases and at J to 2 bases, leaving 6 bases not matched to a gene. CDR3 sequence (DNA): TGTGCCAGCAGCCAAGATTGGGGTAGCGGGACCTACAATGAGCAGTTCTTC. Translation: CASSQDWGSGTYNEQFF.

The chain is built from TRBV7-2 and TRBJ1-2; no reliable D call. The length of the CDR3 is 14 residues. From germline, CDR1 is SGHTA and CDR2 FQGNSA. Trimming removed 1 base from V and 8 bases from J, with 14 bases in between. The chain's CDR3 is CASSLGFLGEGYTF. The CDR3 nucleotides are TGTGCCAGCAGCTTAGGATTTCTTGGTGAGGGCTACACCTTC.

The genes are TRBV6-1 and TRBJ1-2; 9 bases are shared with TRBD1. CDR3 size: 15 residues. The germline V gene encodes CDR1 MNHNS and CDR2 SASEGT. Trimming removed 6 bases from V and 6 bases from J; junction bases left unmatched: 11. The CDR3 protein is CASRSRRDRVDGYTF. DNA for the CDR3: TGTGCCAGCAGATCACGCCGGGACAGGGTTGATGGCTACACCTTC.

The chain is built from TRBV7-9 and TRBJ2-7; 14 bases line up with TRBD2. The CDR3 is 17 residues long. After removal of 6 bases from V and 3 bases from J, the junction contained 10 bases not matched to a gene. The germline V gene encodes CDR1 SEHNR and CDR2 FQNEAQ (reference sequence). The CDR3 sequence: CASSPAGTSGRVYEQYF. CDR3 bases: TGTGCCAGCAGTCCCGCCGGGACTAGCGGGAGAGTCTACGAGCAGTACTTC.

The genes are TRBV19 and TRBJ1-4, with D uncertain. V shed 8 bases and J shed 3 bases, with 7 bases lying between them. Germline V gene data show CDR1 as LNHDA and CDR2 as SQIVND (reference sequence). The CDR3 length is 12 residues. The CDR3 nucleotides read TGTGCCAGTTCAGAGTCTAATGAAAAACTGTTTTTT. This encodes CASSESNEKLFF.

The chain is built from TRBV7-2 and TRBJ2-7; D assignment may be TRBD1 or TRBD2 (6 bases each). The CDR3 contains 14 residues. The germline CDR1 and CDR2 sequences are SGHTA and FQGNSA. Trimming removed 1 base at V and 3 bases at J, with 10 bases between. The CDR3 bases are TGTGCCAGCAGCTTAGAGGGGGGAGACTACGAGCAGTACTTC. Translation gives CASSLEGGDYEQYF.

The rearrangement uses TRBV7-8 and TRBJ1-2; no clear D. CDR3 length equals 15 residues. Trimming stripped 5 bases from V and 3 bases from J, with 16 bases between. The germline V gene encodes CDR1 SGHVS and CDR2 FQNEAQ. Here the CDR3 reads CASSRTVRADYGYTF. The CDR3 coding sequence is TGTGCCAGCAGCCGTACAGTGCGGGCCGACTATGGCTACACCTTC.

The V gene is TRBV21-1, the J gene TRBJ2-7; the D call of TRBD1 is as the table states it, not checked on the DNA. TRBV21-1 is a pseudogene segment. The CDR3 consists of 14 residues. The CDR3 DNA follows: TGTGCCAGCCAGCTCCGGGACAGCCCCAACGAGCAGTACTTC. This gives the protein CASQLRDSPNEQYF.

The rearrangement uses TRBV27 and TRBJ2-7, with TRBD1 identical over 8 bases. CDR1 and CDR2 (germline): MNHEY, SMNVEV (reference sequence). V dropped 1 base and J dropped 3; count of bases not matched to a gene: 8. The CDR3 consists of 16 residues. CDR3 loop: CASSLYWDRPLYEQYF. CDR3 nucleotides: TGTGCCAGCAGTTTATACTGGGACAGGCCACTCTACGAGCAGTACTTC.

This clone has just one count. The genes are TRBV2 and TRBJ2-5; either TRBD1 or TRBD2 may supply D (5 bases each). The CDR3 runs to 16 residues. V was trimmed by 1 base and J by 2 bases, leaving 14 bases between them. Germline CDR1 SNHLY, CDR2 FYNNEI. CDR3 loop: CASSEGLLRGQETQYF. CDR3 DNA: TGTGCCAGCAGTGAAGGGCTTCTGAGGGGACAAGAGACCCAGTACTTC.

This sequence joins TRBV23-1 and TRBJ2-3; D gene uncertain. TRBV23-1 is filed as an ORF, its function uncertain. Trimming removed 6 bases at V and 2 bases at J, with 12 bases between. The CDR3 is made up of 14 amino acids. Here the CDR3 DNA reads TGCGCCAGCAGCCAGCAAGGGAACACAGATACGCAGTATTTT. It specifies CASSQQGNTDTQYF.

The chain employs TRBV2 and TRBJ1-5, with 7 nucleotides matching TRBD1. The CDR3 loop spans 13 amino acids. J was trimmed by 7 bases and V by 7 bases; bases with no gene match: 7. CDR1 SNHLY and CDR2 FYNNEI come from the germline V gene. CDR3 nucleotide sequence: TGTGCCAGCATCAGAGACAGGGACCAGCCCCAGCATTTT. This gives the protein CASIRDRDQPQHF.

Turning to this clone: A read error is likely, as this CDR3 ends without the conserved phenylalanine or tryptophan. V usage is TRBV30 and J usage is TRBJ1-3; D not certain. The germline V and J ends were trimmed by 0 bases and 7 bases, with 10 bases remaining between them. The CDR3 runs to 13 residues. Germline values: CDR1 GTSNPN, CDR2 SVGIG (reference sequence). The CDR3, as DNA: TGTGCCTGGAGTGTATCCAGGATGAACACCATATATCTT. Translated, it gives CAWSVSRMNTIYL.

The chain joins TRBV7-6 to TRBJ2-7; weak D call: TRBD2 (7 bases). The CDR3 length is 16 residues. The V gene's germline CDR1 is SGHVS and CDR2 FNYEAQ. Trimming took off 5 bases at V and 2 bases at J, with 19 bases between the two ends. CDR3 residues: CASSKVGGRGTYEQYF. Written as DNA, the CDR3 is TGTGCCAGCAGCAAAGTCGGGGGGCGAGGGACCTACGAGCAGTACTTC.

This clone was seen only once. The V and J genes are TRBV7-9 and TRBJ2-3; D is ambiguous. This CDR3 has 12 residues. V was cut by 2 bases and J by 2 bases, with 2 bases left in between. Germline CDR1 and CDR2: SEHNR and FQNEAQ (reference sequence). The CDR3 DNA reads TGTGCCAGCAGCTTATCCACAGATACGCAGTATTTT. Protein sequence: CASSLSTDTQYF.

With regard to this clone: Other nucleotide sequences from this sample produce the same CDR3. CDR3 in amino acids: CASSLRQGDQPQHF. The CDR3 coding sequence is TGCGCCAGCAGCCTACGGCAGGGGGATCAGCCCCAGCATTTT. This chain links TRBV4-1 with TRBJ1-5, with 7 bases that match TRBD1. Looked up from germline, CDR1 is MGHRA and CDR2 is YSYEKL. With 4 bases clipped from V and 5 bases from J, the junction kept 5 bases outside the gene matches. The CDR3 totals 14 residues.

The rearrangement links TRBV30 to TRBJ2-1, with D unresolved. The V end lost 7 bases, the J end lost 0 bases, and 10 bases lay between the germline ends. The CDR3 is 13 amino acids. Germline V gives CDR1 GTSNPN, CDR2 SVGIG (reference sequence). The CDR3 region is CALDSSSYNEQFF. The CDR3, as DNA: TGTGCCTTAGACTCAAGCTCCTACAATGAGCAGTTCTTC.

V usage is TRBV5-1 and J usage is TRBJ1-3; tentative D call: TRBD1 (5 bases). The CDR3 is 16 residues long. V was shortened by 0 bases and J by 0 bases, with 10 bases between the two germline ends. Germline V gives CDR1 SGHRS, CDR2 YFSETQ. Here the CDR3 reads CASSLGQFSSGNTIYF. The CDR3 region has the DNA TGCGCCAGCAGCTTGGGACAGTTTTCCTCTGGAAACACCATATATTTT. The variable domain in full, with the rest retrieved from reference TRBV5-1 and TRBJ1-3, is KAGVTQTPRYLIKTRGQQVTLSCSPISGHRSVSWYQQTPGQGLQFLFEYFSETQRNKGNFPGRFSGRQFSNSRSEMNVSTLELGDSALYLCASSLGQFSSGNTIYFGEGSWLTVV.